Listed below are T cell receptor beta chains from one sample, sequenced in a study of monozygotic twins with inflammatory bowel disease. One entry per CDR3 protein, without DNA, is what TCRdb gives after re-calling the 5' RACE reads. The sample totals approximately 400,000 distinct CDR3 sequences. The sequencing input was blood. The origin of the receptors is a human donor with ulcerative colitis or Crohn's disease, or a healthy co-twin of an affected twin (not recorded which). Both conserved end residues are part of each CDR3.

CASSTGQGALDEQFF,TRBJ2-1,TRBV7-3
CASSLRQENTGELFF,TRBJ2-2,TRBV5-1
CASRTGASGGTEAFF,TRBJ1-1,TRBV19
CASSQTTGVYEAFF,TRBJ1-1,TRBV5-1
CASSYSNVVYGYTF,TRBJ1-2,TRBV6-5
CASSAGTRSVTDTQYF,TRBJ2-3,TRBV5-1
CASSQDVTGTGWGYTF,TRBJ1-2,TRBV4-3
CASTTLGTGSGTEAFF,TRBJ1-1,TRBV12-3/TRBV12-4
CATRPIAGNTIYF,TRBJ1-3,TRBV19
CASRLLGGQSPLHF,TRBJ1-6,TRBV28
CASSPLRVHQETQYF,TRBJ2-5,TRBV6-1
CASMAGWAQYF,TRBJ2-5,TRBV6-5
CASLPGTGYNYGYTF,TRBJ1-2,TRBV5-1
CASSQEPAGAYEQYF,TRBJ2-7,TRBV4-2
CASSVGTDLYEQYF,TRBJ2-7,TRBV9
CATSRAGTGYTGELFF,TRBJ2-2,TRBV15
CASSFFGLYEQYF,TRBJ2-7,TRBV7-9
CASSFGASTGANEQFF,TRBJ2-1,TRBV12-3/TRBV12-4
CASSTPGAGGYTF,TRBJ1-2,TRBV28
CASSKGQGTDTQYF,TRBJ2-3,TRBV5-1
CASSPPGRVEETQYF,TRBJ2-5,TRBV18
CASSDKGQGYNSPLHF,TRBJ1-6,TRBV6-1
CASSRLGQAFEAFF,TRBJ1-1,TRBV5-4
CASSLYQVLEGTDTQYF,TRBJ2-3,TRBV18